A single T cell receptor (beta chain) is shown here with its context. The data were obtained in a study of blood T cell repertoires in COVID-19. Study summary: Sources were T cells, B-cell-depleted T cells, or PBMCs; the material itself was cDNA or gDNA.

The data were produced by immunoSEQ multiplex PCR, yet TCRdb's version contains in-frame clones alone and is incomplete. The sample lists approximately 210,000 clones; almost 85% were seen once. The sequencing input was peripheral blood. This clonotype was sampled from a woman aged 70-85 years with active or convalescent COVID-19.

The CDR3 DNA follows: TGCAGCGTTGCCCGTGCGGGTGGGACTAGCGGTTCCAATGAGCAGTTCTTC. This encodes CSVARAGGTSGSNEQFF. The J gene is TRBJ2-1, the V gene TRBV29-1, with 11 bases that match TRBD2. V lost 4 bases, J lost 6 bases, and 14 bases stayed unmatched. The CDR3 loop spans 17 amino acids. The germline V gene has CDR1 SQVTM and CDR2 ANQGSEA.